Included here is one T cell receptor (beta chain) sequence, with context. Its antigen is currently unknown. Related graft donors supplied nonmyeloablative bone marrow transplants, and mixed chimerism was transient. Thawed PBMCs were FACS-sorted into unstimulated CD4+CD25+CD127- regulatory T cells, CD4+CD25- non-regulatory cells, CD4 and CD8 cells. These data belong to a study of Tregs in tolerant kidney transplant recipients. General study points: Antigen-driven expansion was suggested because donor-specific Tregs expanded more than all Tregs in tolerant patients.

CDR1 is SEHNR and CDR2 is FQNEAQ in the germline V gene (reference sequence). The CDR3 runs 16 residues. V lost 5 bases, J lost 3 bases, and 12 bases stayed unmatched. Clones were read by immunoSEQ multiplex PCR, and TCRdb kept only the in-frame ones, dropping some. The sample holds tens of thousands of clones, over 75% seen once. This specimen consisted of CD4+ T cells from blood (PBMCs), obtained 24 months after the transplant. This TCR was recovered from a human patient who received a combined kidney and bone marrow transplant. Among the T cells, some may be from the graft donor. The J gene is TRBJ1-2, the V gene TRBV7-9; the match to TRBD1 covers 7 bases. CDR3 amino acids: CASSLGDRAIDYGYTF. CDR3 bases: TGTGCCAGCAGCCTAGGAGACAGGGCCATCGACTATGGCTACACCTTC.